These T cell receptor beta chains were read from a single sample in a study of tumor-infiltrating lymphocytes in localized non-small cell lung cancer. TCRdb's table, derived via immunoSEQ multiplex PCR, lists solely in-frame clones and lacks some. Of roughly 16,000 clones in the sample, around 66% were seen once. Sequenced input: lung tumor tissue. These receptors originate from a human donor with non-small cell lung cancer. CDR3s include the opening cysteine and the closing phenylalanine or tryptophan. The D gene is left open where the match is weak. Clone size is not always given. Where it is, it says once, few, many or a class for expanded clones.

J gene	clone size	D gene	V gene	CDR3 DNA	CDR3 protein
TRBJ2-7	NA	NA	TRBV28	TGTGCCAGCAGTTTATCGGGGCCCGAGCAGTACTTC	CASSLSGPEQYF
TRBJ2-5	NA	NA	TRBV6-5	TGTGCCAGCAGTTACAAAGCGAGAAAGGGGGAGACCCAGTACTTC	CASSYKARKGETQYF
TRBJ2-2	NA	NA	TRBV15	TGTGCCACCAGCAGCGTTGATGGGGAGCTGTTTTTT	CATSSVDGELFF
TRBJ1-3	NA	NA	TRBV27	TGTGCCAGCAGTTTACAGTCTGGAAACACCATATATTTT	CASSLQSGNTIYF
TRBJ2-7	NA	NA	TRBV30	TGTGCCTGGAGTTCCTACGAGCAGTACTTC	CAWSSYEQYF
TRBJ2-7	NA	TRBD2	TRBV18	TGTGCCAGCTCACTTAGCGGGGGGGACTACGAGCAGTACTTC	CASSLSGGDYEQYF
TRBJ1-1	NA	NA	TRBV5-1	TGCGCCAGCACCCCGGGGGGGGTTTCGGACACTGAAGCTTTCTTT	CASTPGGVSDTEAFF
TRBJ2-7	few	NA	TRBV9	TGTGCCAGCAGCGTAGGGGCAGGGGTTTACGAGCAGTACTTC	CASSVGAGVYEQYF
TRBJ1-2	NA	NA	TRBV29-1	TGCAGCGTTGGGGGCGGATACTATGGCTACACCTTC	CSVGGGYYGYTF
TRBJ1-5	once	NA	TRBV19	TGTGCCAGTAGTATAGTAGGCTCAGGCGGATTGCAGCCCCAGCATTTT	CASSIVGSGGLQPQHF
TRBJ2-7	NA	NA	TRBV19	TGTGCCAGTACCCCTGGGGGCGGGGAGCAGCGGAGAATAGGGAGGTACGAGCAGTACTTC	CASTPGGGEQRRIGRYEQYF
TRBJ1-1	NA	NA	TRBV5-1	TGCGCCAGCAGCTTGGCTCCTCTTGGCGGTTCGCTCACTGAAGCTTTCTTT	CASSLAPLGGSLTEAFF
TRBJ1-2	NA	TRBD1	TRBV6-1	TGTGCCAGCACCAGAGGGACAGGGGATTCAGGTGGCTACACCTTC	CASTRGTGDSGGYTF
TRBJ2-1	medium-sized	TRBD2	TRBV10-1	TGCGCCAGCAGCAACGGACTAGCGGCCTACAATGAGCAGTTCTTC	CASSNGLAAYNEQFF
TRBJ2-4	NA	NA	TRBV18	TGTGCCAGCTCCCCGGAGAAACTAGGGGTTCAGTACTTC	CASSPEKLGVQYF
TRBJ1-5	NA	TRBD1	TRBV6-1	TGTGCCAGCAGTCGAATACAGGGGGCAGATCAGCCCCAGCATTTT	CASSRIQGADQPQHF
TRBJ1-1	NA	TRBD1	TRBV7-9	TGTGCCAGCAGCCAAGACAGGGCGGGCACTGAAGCTTTCTTT	CASSQDRAGTEAFF
TRBJ2-7	medium-sized	NA	TRBV15	TGTGCCACCAGCAGAGAAGCGGGCAATTCCTACGAGCAGTACTTC	CATSREAGNSYEQYF
TRBJ1-1	NA	TRBD1	TRBV6-5	TGTGCCAGCAGAAAACAGGGGGCAGGTTACTCTGAAGCTTTCTTT	CASRKQGAGYSEAFF
TRBJ2-3	NA	NA	TRBV18	TGTGCCAGCTCACCACCGTTGGGGTTCACAAATACGCAGTATTTT	CASSPPLGFTNTQYF
TRBJ1-1	few	TRBD1	TRBV28	TGTGCCAGCAGTGATATTGGGACAGACATACCCATGAACACTGAAGCTTTCTTT	CASSDIGTDIPMNTEAFF
TRBJ2-1	NA	NA	TRBV6-5	TGTGCCAGCACCAGTGGGACCGTACGAAATGAGCAGTTCTTC	CASTSGTVRNEQFF
TRBJ1-2	NA	TRBD1	TRBV2	TGTGCCAGCAGTTGGGACAGGGAGGACACCTTC	CASSWDREDTF
TRBJ2-1	NA	NA	TRBV5-4	TGTGCCAGCAGCTACGGACTACCCCCAGACAATGAGCAGTTCTTC	CASSYGLPPDNEQFF
TRBJ2-7	NA	TRBD1	TRBV10-2	TGCGCCAGCAGACCCGACAGGGGGCGCGAGCAGTACTTC	CASRPDRGREQYF
TRBJ2-7	NA	NA	TRBV5-4	TGTGCCAGCAGCAGCAGGGGAGGCGAGCAGTACTTC	CASSSRGGEQYF
TRBJ1-5	NA	NA	TRBV27	TGTGCCAGCAGTTTGCGGGTATGGGATCAGCCCCAGCATTTT	CASSLRVWDQPQHF
TRBJ2-5	NA	NA	TRBV18	TGTGCCAGCTCACCACCGGGGGGGCTTGAGACCCAGTACTTC	CASSPPGGLETQYF
TRBJ2-3	NA	TRBD2	TRBV6-4	TGTGCCACCCATATCCTTGGACTAGCGGGCTATACGCAGTATTTT	CATHILGLAGYTQYF
TRBJ2-7	NA	NA	TRBV5-1	TGCGCCAGCAGCTGGGGTTTGGGTTTCGACGAGCAGTACTTC	CASSWGLGFDEQYF
TRBJ2-7	NA	NA	TRBV4-3	TGCGCCAGCAGCCGACTGATCTCCTACGAGCAGTACTTC	CASSRLISYEQYF
TRBJ2-7	NA	TRBD1	TRBV5-4	TGTGCCAGCAGCAAGACAGGGTACGAGCAGTACTTC	CASSKTGYEQYF
TRBJ2-7	NA	TRBD1	TRBV14	TGTGCCAGCAGCCAAACAGGGGGCCGAGAGCAGTACTTC	CASSQTGGREQYF
TRBJ1-4	NA	TRBD1	TRBV4-2	TGTGCCAGCAGCCCAGGGGGCGGGGGAAATGAAAAACTGTTTTTT	CASSPGGGGNEKLFF
TRBJ2-7	NA	NA	TRBV10-2	TGCGCCAGCAGGGACCTATCCTACGAGCAGTACTTC	CASRDLSYEQYF
TRBJ2-1	NA	NA	TRBV7-2	TGTGCCAGCAGACATAGATCCAATGAGCAGTTCTTC	CASRHRSNEQFF
TRBJ2-3	NA	NA	TRBV6-1	TGTGCCAGCTACGCAGATACGCAGTATTTT	CASYADTQYF
TRBJ2-5	once	TRBD2	TRBV28	TGTGCCAGCAGTCGACGGGAGGTCGTGGAGACCCAGTACTTC	CASSRREVVETQYF
TRBJ1-1	once	TRBD1	TRBV30	TGTGCCTGCAGGGGGCCCACTGAAGCTTTCTTT	CACRGPTEAFF
TRBJ2-7	NA	TRBD1	TRBV7-9	TGTGCCAGCAGCTCGGAGGGACAGGGAATCTACGAGCAGTACTTC	CASSSEGQGIYEQYF
TRBJ2-5	few	NA	TRBV11-1	TGTGCCAGCAGCGGTGGGGGATTCGGAGAGACCCAGTACTTC	CASSGGGFGETQYF
TRBJ1-4	NA	NA	TRBV7-9	TGTGCCAGCAGCTTAGAGTTGCGCAGGGCGACTAATGAAAAACTGTTTTTT	CASSLELRRATNEKLFF
TRBJ2-7	once	NA	TRBV7-2	TGTGCCAGCAGCTTAATTGGGGCTCCCTCCTACGAGCAGTACTTC	CASSLIGAPSYEQYF
TRBJ2-3	NA	TRBD2	TRBV28	TGTGCCAGCAGTTTATTGGCGGGAGGAATAGATACGCAGTATTTT	CASSLLAGGIDTQYF
TRBJ2-7	NA	TRBD1	TRBV18	TGTGCCAGCTCACCCCGACGCACCGGACAGGGTGGAAACTACTACGAGCAGTACTTC	CASSPRRTGQGGNYYEQYF
TRBJ2-3	few	NA	TRBV6-1	TGTGCCAGCAGTGAAGTGAGGAAGGAAGCGCAGTATTTT	CASSEVRKEAQYF
TRBJ2-7	NA	NA	TRBV5-8	TGTGCCAGCAGCTGGAGCGGCCCCAACTACGAGCAGTACTTC	CASSWSGPNYEQYF
TRBJ2-5	NA	TRBD2	TRBV2	TGTGCCAGCAGCGCCGGGACTAGCGGGAGGGAGGAGACCCAGTACTTC	CASSAGTSGREETQYF
TRBJ2-4	NA	NA	TRBV7-2	TGTGCCAGCAGCTTTAGCACCAAAAACATTCAGTACTTC	CASSFSTKNIQYF
TRBJ2-7	NA	TRBD2	TRBV28	TGTGCCAGCACCTCTCCCAGTTTATGGGGAGGGCACGAGCAGTACTTC	CASTSPSLWGGHEQYF
TRBJ2-7	NA	NA	TRBV27	TGTGCCAGCAGAAGCTTAACACTTAACAGGGCCGAGCAGTACTTC	CASRSLTLNRAEQYF
TRBJ2-3	few	NA	TRBV14	TGTGCCAGCAGCCAAGATCTCGGGGGCACAAGCACAGATACGCAGTATTTT	CASSQDLGGTSTDTQYF
TRBJ2-7	NA	TRBD1	TRBV14	TGTGCCAGCAGCCACACAGGGGGAACTCTAGACCCGTACTTC	CASSHTGGTLDPYF
TRBJ2-2	NA	NA	TRBV18	TGTGCCAGCTCACCACCTGGGCCGAGGGTCACCGGGGAGCTGTTTTTT	CASSPPGPRVTGELFF
TRBJ2-7	few	NA	TRBV5-4	TGTGCCAGCAGCTTGCGACAGTTCTCCTACGAGCAGTACTTC	CASSLRQFSYEQYF
TRBJ2-5	NA	NA	TRBV10-3	TGTGCCATCAGTGAAAGGGGAGAGACCCAGTACTTC	CAISERGETQYF
TRBJ2-1	NA	NA	TRBV7-9	TGTGCCAGCAAGCTAGCTCGGGATGAGCAGTTCTTC	CASKLARDEQFF
TRBJ2-2	NA	NA	TRBV30	TGTGCCTGGATAGGAAAACGGACTACTTACACCGGGGAGCTGTTTTTT	CAWIGKRTTYTGELFF
TRBJ1-1	NA	NA	TRBV27	TGTGCCAGCAGATACAGGGTAAACACTGAAGCTTTCTTT	CASRYRVNTEAFF